This T cell receptor (beta chain) stems from a study of cytomegalovirus exposure and HLA in healthy donors. Vbeta (60) and Jbeta (13) primers were used in the PCR. Clones were read by immunoSEQ multiplex PCR, and TCRdb kept only the in-frame ones, dropping some. The sample yields fewer than 250,000 clones, roughly 80% seen once. Germline V lookup: CDR1 MNHNS, CDR2 SASEGT. The CDR3 runs to 15 residues. Study results and limitations: Several of the most significant clusters appeared linked to common viral pathogens, based on a later analysis. The authors later found HLA-associated TCR beta chains more clonally expanded than equally common others. Some V segments (TRBV6-2 and TRBV6-3 among them) were excluded as indistinguishable. TCR beta chain V- and J-gene trimming was linked, in a later analysis, to a missense variant in DCLRE1C.

Note on this clone: What it recognizes is unknown.

Sequences were obtained from PBMCs. The sequence came from a woman aged 45-59 years in good health and CMV-seronegative. V and J are TRBV6-1 and TRBJ2-5; 10 bases line up with TRBD1. The J call may be mistaken, given a closer DNA end match to TRBJ2-7. This CDR3 reads CASSEVGTGVSEQYF. The CDR3 DNA follows: TGTGCCAGCAGTGAAGTGGGGACAGGGGTGAGCGAGCAGTACTTC.